This TCR beta chain was obtained from a study of cytomegalovirus exposure and HLA in healthy donors. About the research overall: The 110 or so validation repertoires used the same platform as the roughly 670 first-cohort repertoires, a later analysis reported. Study findings and constraints: Accounts indicate the classifier identified cytomegalovirus status with strong specificity and sensitivity. The authors listed roughly 150 TCR beta chains as cytomegalovirus-associated.

Assay used: immunoSEQ multiplex PCR; TCRdb lists only in-frame clones, some missing. Here the sample spans more than 200,000 clones, roughly 90% being singletons. A word on this clone: Its specificity is unknown.

While the first cohort had about 610 subjects, the donors belonged to the separate validation cohort of roughly 130 subjects. The CDR3 runs 13 residues. CDR1 and CDR2 from the germline V gene are MNHEY and SMNVEV (reference sequence). V lost 7 bases to trimming and J lost 6 bases; unmatched junction nucleotides: 6. The gene calls are TRBV27 and TRBJ2-3; 8 bases map to TRBD1. The receptor's source is a man aged 18 to 29 in good health and CMV-seropositive. Sequencing was carried out using PBMCs. CDR3 in amino acids: CASTRTGLDTQYF. CDR3 coding DNA: TGTGCCAGCACTAGGACAGGGTTGGATACGCAGTATTTT.